This T cell receptor (beta chain) came from a study of cytomegalovirus exposure and HLA in healthy donors. Study-wide context: In an earlier analysis, 95 million to 140 million unique TCR beta sequences were found from about 190 million T cells. In an early release, HLA-typed donors contributed roughly 85 million unique TCR sequences.

The count of this clone is one. Antigen specificity is unknown. V was trimmed by 2 bases and J by 6 bases, leaving 14 bases between them. The CDR3 runs 15 residues. Germline V CDR1 and CDR2: MNHNY, SVGAGI (reference sequence). Study observations and caveats: Certain indistinguishable V segments, among them TRBV6-2 and TRBV6-3, were excluded. It was in a later analysis that TCR association rates were seen to vary by HLA locus, highest for DRB1 and lowest for HLA-C.

Primers for the PCR totalled 60 Vbeta and 13 Jbeta. Assay: immunoSEQ multiplex PCR; the TCRdb copy retains only in-frame clones and omits some. The table lists about 170,000 clones, around 80% of them singletons. This receptor was identified in a woman in her forties or fifties in good health and CMV-seropositive. The chain employs TRBV6-6 and TRBJ1-5, with D hard to call. Sequenced material: PBMCs. CDR3: CASSYGVLAGQPQHF. In DNA form, the CDR3 reads TGTGCCAGCAGTTACGGAGTTCTGGCCGGTCAGCCCCAGCATTTT.